This T cell receptor (beta chain) was sequenced during a study of T cells in Graves' hyperthyroidism and ophthalmopathy. Study details: Peripheral blood collection took place at initial diagnosis, before any treatment. Study results and limitations: Most thyroid-expanded clonotypes above 0.001 were also found in blood. The model foresaw ophthalmopathy a median roughly 6 months prior to onset.

Trimming shortened V by 3 bases and J by 0 bases, and 12 bases separated the two germline ends. CDR3 length: 15 residues. Per germline, CDR1 SGHRS and CDR2 YFSETQ. The TCR beta CDR3 regions underwent amplification using RNA transcripts as the source. The study used the HTBI primer set for a first-round RT-PCR of the TCR CDR3. TCRdb processed the multiplex PCR reads anew with MiXCR; each CDR3 protein has one entry. The data contain 660,000 or so distinct CDR3 sequences, about 20% of them seen just once; the ten biggest clones take up about 34%. Investigators excluded patients with uncontrolled infection, other autoimmune disease, pregnancy or lactation. As regards this clonotype: Its matching antigen is unknown.

The sequenced sample was blood. The chain couples TRBV5-1 to TRBJ2-5, with D possibly matching TRBD2 (5 bases). This TCR was recovered from a man aged 25 to 40 with Graves' ophthalmopathy. The CDR3 spells CASSSGIGHQETQYF. Written as DNA, the CDR3 is TGCGCCAGCAGCTCGGGAATAGGACACCAAGAGACCCAGTACTTC.